This TCR beta chain comes out of a study of blood T cell repertoires in COVID-19. TCRdb keeps only in-frame clones here, not all; method: immunoSEQ multiplex PCR. The sample records under 200,000 clones, 75% to 90% being singletons. Germline CDR1 KGHSH, CDR2 LQKENI. The CDR3 sequence is 16 residues long. V was pared by 2 bases and J by 6 bases, with 20 bases between. The sample was peripheral blood. This chain connects TRBV18 to TRBJ2-7, with D maybe TRBD2 (6 bases). This clonotype was sampled from a man aged 65-85 years with active or convalescent COVID-19. The CDR3 DNA sequence: TGTGCCAGCTCACCAACTAGCAATCTAAAGAACGGCGAGCAGTACTTC. Amino acid sequence: CASSPTSNLKNGEQYF.